This TCR beta chain was identified during a study of cytomegalovirus exposure and HLA in healthy donors. The study ran its PCR with 60 Vbeta and 13 Jbeta primers. Here immunoSEQ multiplex PCR was the method, and the copy in TCRdb shows in-frame clones only, minus some. In the table there are approximately 140,000 clones, 82% of which are singletons. Trimming took 1 base from V and 3 from J, leaving 6 bases between them. Per the germline V gene, CDR1 is LNHDA and CDR2 is SQIVND (reference sequence). This CDR3 has 14 amino acids. This clonotype originated in a male donor in good health and CMV-seronegative. The sample consisted of PBMCs. The chain employs TRBV19 and TRBJ2-2; no reliable D call. The DNA for the CDR3 is TGTGCCAGTAGTATAGTGGCGGACACCGGGGAGCTGTTTTTT. Protein: CASSIVADTGELFF.